The clone carrying this T cell receptor beta chain was detected a few times. As yet, its antigen is unknown. These data originate in a study of T cells in Graves' hyperthyroidism and ophthalmopathy. Study-wide results and limits: Model output signaled ophthalmopathy a median roughly 6.5 months ahead of onset. The blood repertoire included most of the expanded thyroid clonotypes above 0.001.

In making diagnoses, clinical symptoms, serum thyroxine and TRAb, thyroid ultrasound and orbital computed tomography were all used. Any symptoms of ophthalmopathy came after the first hyperthyroidism diagnosis, from which the blood sample dates. Researchers amplified the TCR beta CDR3 regions from RNA transcripts. TCR CDR3 regions were first amplified by RT-PCR with HTBI primers. TCRdb used MiXCR to reprocess the multiplex PCR reads, holding one entry per CDR3 protein. The sample yields nearly 600,000 distinct CDR3 sequences, over 11% seen once. Germline CDR1 is LNHDA and CDR2 is SQIVND (reference sequence). Trimming removed 7 bases from V and 0 bases from J, with 16 bases in between. This CDR3 has 15 amino acids.

The chain employs TRBV19 and TRBJ2-7; D uncertain. The TCR sequence derives from a woman aged 25-40 years with Graves' hyperthyroidism that later progressed to Graves' ophthalmopathy. The sample was blood. The chain's CDR3 is CASTKSGRNSYEQYF. The CDR3 nucleotides read TGTGCCAGTACCAAGTCTGGACGGAACTCCTACGAGCAGTACTTC.